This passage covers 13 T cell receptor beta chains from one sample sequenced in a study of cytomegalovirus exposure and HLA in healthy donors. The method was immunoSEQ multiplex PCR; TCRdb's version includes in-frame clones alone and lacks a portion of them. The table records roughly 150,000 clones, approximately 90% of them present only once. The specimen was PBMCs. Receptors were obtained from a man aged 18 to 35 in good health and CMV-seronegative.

The CDR3 bases are TGTGCCAGCAGCTCTCCGGGACAGGGCCCGCGGAGGGAGACCCAGTACTTC. Translation: CASSSPGQGPRRETQYF. The V gene is TRBV5-6, the J gene TRBJ2-5, with 9 bases aligning to TRBD1. CDR3 size: 17 residues. The trim removed 3 bases at V and 5 bases at J, leaving 14 bases unmatched. Germline loops: CDR1 SGHDT, CDR2 YYEEEE.

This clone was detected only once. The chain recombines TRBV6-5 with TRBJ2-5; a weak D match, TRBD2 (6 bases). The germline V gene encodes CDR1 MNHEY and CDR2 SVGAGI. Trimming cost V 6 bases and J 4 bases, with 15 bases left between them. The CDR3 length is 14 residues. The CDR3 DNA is TGTGCCAGCAGCCACCCCACTAGCACAGAGACCCAGTACTTC. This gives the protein CASSHPTSTETQYF.

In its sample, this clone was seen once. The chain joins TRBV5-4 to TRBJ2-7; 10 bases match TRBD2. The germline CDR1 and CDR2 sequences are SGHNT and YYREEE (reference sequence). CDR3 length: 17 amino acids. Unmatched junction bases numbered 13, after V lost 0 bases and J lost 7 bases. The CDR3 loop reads CASSLEASGRLRREQYF. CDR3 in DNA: TGTGCCAGCAGCTTGGAGGCTAGCGGGAGACTACGTAGGGAGCAGTACTTC.

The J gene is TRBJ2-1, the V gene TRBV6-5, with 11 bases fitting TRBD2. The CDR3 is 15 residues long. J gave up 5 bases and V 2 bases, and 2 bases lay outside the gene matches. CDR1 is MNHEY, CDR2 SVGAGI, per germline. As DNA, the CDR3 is TGTGCCAGCAGTTACCTAGCGGGAGGACACAATGAGCAGTTCTTC. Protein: CASSYLAGGHNEQFF.

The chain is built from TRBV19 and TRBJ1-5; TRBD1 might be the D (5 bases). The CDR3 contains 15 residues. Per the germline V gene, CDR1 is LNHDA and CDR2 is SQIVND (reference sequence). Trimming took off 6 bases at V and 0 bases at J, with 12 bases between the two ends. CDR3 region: CASRTKGLSNQPQHF. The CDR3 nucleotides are TGTGCCAGTAGGACGAAGGGGCTTAGCAATCAGCCCCAGCATTTT.

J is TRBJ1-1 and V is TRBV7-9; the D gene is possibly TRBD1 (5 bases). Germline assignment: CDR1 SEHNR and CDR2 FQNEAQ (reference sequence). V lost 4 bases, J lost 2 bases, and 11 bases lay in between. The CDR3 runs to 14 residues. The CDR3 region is CASSSVTANTEAFF. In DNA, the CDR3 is TGTGCCAGCAGCTCTGTGACAGCCAACACTGAAGCTTTCTTT.

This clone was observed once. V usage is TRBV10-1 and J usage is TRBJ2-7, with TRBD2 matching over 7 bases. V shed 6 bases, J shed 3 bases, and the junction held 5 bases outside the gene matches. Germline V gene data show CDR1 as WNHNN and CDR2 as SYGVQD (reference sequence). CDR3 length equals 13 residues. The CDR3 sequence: CASSGGGNYEQYF. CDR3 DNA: TGCGCCAGCAGCGGCGGGGGAAACTACGAGCAGTACTTC.

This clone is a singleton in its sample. CDR3 amino acids: CASSRAGEAFF. As DNA, the CDR3 is TGTGCCAGCAGCCGTGCCGGGGAAGCTTTCTTT. The chain employs TRBV11-2 and TRBJ1-1; D gene unclear. The germline CDR1 and CDR2 sequences are SGHAT and FQNNGV. Trimming removed 5 bases at V and 8 bases at J, with 9 bases between. CDR3 length: 11 amino acids.

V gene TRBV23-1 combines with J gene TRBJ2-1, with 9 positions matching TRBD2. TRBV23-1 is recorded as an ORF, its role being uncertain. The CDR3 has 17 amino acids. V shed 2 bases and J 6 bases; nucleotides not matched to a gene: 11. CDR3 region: CASSQTPPAGGGNEQFF. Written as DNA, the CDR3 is TGCGCCAGCAGTCAAACCCCTCCCGCGGGAGGGGGCAATGAGCAGTTCTTC.

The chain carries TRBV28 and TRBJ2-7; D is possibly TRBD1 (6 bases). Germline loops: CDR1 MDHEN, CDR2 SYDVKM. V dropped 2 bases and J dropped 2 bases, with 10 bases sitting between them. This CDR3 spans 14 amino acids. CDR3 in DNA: TGTGCCAGCAGTTTAGGGGGCAAGCCCTACGAGCAGTACTTC. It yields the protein CASSLGGKPYEQYF. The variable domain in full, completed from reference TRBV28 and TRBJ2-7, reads DVKVTQSSRYLVKRTGEKVFLECVQDMDHENMFWYRQDPGLGLRLIYFSYDVKMKEKGDIPEGYSVSREKKERFSLILESASTNQTSMYLCASSLGGKPYEQYFGPGTRLTVT.

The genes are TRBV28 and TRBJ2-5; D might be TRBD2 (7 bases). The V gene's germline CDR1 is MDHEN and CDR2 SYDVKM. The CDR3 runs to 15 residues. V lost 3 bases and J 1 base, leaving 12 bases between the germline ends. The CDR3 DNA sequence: TGTGCCAGCAGTTTCGCGGGGGCGACCCAAGAGACCCAGTACTTC. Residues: CASSFAGATQETQYF.

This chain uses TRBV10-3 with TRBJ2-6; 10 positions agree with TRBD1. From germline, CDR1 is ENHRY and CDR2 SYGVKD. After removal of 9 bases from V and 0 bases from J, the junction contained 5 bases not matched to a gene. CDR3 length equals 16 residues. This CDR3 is CAMGTGANSGANVLTF. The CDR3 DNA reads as TGTGCCATGGGGACAGGGGCCAACTCTGGGGCCAACGTCCTGACTTTC.

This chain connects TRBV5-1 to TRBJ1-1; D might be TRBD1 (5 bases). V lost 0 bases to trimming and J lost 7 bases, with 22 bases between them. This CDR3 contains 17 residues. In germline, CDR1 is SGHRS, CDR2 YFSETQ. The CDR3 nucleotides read TGCGCCAGCAGCTTGGCCTCTGGGGGGACTCAAACCCGTGAAGCTTTCTTT. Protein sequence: CASSLASGGTQTREAFF.